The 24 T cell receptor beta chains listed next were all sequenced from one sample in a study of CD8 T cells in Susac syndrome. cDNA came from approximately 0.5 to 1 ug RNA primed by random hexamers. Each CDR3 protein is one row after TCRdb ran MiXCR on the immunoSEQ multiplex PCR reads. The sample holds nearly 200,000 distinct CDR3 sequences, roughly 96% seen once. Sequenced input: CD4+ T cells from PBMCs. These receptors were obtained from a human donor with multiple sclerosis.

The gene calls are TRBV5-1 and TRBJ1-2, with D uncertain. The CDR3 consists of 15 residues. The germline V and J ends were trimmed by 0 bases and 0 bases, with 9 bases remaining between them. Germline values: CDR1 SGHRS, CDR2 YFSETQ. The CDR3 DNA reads TGCGCCAGCAGCTTGGAGATAGGGACTAACTATGGCTACACCTTC. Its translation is CASSLEIGTNYGYTF.

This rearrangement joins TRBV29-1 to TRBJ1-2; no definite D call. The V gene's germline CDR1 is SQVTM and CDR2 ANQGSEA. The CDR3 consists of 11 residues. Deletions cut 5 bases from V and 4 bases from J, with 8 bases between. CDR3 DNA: TGCAGCGTTTCTCGACTCTATGGCTACACCTTC. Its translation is CSVSRLYGYTF.

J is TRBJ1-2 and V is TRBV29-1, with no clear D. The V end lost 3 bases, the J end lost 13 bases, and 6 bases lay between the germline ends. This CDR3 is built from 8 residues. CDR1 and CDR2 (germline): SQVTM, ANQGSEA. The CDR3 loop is CSVDGFTF. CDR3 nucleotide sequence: TGCAGCGTTGATGGTTTCACCTTC. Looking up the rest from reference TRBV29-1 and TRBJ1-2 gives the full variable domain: SAVISQKPSRDICQRGTSLTIQCQVDSQVTMMFWYRQQPGQSLTLIATANQGSEATYESGFVIDKFPISRPNLTFSTLTVSNMSPEDSSIYLCSVDGFTFGSGTRLTVV.

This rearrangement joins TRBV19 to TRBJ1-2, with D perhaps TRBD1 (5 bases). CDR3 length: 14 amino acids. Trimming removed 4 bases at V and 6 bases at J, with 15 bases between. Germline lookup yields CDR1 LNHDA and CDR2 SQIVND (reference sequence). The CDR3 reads CASSTPGRFNGYTF. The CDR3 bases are TGTGCCAGTAGTACTCCGGGACGTTTCAATGGCTACACCTTC.

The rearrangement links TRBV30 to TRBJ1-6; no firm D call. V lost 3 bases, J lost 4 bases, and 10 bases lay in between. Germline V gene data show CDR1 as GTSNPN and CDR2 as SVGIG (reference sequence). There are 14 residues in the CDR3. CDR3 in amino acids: CAWSVSDYNSPLHF. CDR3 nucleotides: TGTGCCTGGAGCGTCTCGGATTATAATTCACCCCTCCACTTT.

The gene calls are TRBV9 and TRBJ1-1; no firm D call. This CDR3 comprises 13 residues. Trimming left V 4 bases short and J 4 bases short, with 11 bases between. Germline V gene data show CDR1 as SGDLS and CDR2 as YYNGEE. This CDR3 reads CASSQEWATEAFF. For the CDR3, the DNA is TGTGCCAGCAGCCAGGAGTGGGCCACTGAAGCTTTCTTT.

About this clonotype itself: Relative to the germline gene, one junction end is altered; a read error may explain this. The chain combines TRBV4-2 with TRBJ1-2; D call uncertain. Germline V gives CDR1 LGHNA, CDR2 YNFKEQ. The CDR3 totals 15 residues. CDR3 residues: CTSSQPTERTYGYTF. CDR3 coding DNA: TGTACCAGCAGCCAACCCACGGAGAGAACCTATGGCTACACCTTC.

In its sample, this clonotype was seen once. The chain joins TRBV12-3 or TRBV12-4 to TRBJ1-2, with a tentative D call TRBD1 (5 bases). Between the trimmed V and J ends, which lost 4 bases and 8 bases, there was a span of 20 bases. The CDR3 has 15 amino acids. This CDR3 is CASSWGPGLIRGYTF. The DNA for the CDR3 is TGTGCCAGCAGTTGGGGCCCCGGGTTGATTCGGGGCTACACCTTC.

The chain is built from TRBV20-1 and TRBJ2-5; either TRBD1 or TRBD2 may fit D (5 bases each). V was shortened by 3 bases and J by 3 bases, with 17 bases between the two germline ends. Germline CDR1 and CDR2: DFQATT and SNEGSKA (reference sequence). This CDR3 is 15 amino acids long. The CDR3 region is CSASPGARREETQYF. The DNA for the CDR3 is TGCAGTGCTAGTCCCGGGGCCCGAAGGGAAGAGACCCAGTACTTC.

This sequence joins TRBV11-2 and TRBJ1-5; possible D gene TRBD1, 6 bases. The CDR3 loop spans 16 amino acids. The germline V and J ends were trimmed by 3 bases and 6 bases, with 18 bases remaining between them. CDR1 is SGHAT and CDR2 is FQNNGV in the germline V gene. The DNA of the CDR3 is TGTGCCAGCAGCTTGTCAGGGGCCGCCGGGGTTCAGCCCCAGCATTTT. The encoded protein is CASSLSGAAGVQPQHF.

The CDR3 DNA sequence: TGTGCCAGCAGCAGGGGGGGCTTTCCGAACGAGCAGTACTTC. Translating gives CASSRGGFPNEQYF. The chain combines TRBV28 with TRBJ2-7; possibly TRBD1 or TRBD2 for D (7 bases each). The CDR3 consists of 14 residues. Per the germline V gene, CDR1 is MDHEN and CDR2 is SYDVKM. V lost 6 bases and J 5 bases, leaving 17 bases between the germline ends.

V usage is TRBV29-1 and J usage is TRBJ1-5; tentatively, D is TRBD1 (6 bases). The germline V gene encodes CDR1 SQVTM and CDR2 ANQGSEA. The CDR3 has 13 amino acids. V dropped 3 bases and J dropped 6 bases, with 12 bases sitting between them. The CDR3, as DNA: TGCAGCGTTGAGTACGGGGGGCGTCAGCCCCAGCATTTT. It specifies CSVEYGGRQPQHF.

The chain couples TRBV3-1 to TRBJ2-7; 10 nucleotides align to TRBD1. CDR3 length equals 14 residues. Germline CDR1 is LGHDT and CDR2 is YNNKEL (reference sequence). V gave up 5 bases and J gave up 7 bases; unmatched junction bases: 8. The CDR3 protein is CASSNRQGAGEQYF. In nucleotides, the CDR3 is TGTGCCAGCAGCAACCGACAGGGGGCGGGTGAGCAGTACTTC.

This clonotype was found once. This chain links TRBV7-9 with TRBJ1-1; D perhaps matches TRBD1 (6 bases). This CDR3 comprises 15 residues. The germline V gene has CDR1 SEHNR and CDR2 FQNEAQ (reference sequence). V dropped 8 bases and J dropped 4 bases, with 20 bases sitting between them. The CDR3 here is CASSQSGGLSTEAFF. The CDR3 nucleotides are TGTGCCAGCTCCCAGTCCGGGGGGCTTAGCACTGAAGCTTTCTTT. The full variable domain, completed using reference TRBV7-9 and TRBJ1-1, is DTGVSQNPRHKITKRGQNVTFRCDPISEHNRLYWYRQTLGQGPEFLTYFQNEAQLEKSRLLSDRFSAERPKGSFSTLEIQRTEQGDSAMYLCASSQSGGLSTEAFFGQGTRLTVV.

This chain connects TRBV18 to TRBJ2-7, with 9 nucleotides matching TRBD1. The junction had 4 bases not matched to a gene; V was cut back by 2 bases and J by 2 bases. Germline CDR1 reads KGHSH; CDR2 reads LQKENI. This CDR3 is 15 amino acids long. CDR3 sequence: CASSPGGQGTYEQYF. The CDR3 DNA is TGTGCCAGCTCACCAGGGGGACAGGGAACCTACGAGCAGTACTTC.

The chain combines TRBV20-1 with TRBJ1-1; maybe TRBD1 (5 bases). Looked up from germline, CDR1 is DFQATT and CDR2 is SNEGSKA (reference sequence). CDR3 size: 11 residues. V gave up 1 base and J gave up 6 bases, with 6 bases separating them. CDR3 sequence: CSARGGPEAFF. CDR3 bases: TGCAGTGCTAGAGGGGGACCTGAAGCTTTCTTT.

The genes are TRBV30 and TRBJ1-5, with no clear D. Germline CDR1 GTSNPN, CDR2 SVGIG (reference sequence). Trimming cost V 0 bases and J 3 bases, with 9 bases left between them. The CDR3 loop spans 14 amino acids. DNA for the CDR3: TGTGCCTGGAGTGTAAGAGGATACAATCAGCCCCAGCATTTT. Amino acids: CAWSVRGYNQPQHF. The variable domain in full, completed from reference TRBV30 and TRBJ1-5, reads SQTIHQWPATLVQPVGSPLSLECTVEGTSNPNLYWYRQAAGRGLQLLFYSVGIGQISSEVPQNLSASRPQDRQFILSSKKLLLSDSGFYLCAWSVRGYNQPQHFGDGTRLSIL.

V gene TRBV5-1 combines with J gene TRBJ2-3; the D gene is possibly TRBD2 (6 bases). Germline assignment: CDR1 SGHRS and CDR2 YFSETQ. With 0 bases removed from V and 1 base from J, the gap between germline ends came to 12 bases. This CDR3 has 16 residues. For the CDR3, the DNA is TGCGCCAGCAGCTTGGATGGGGGGAAGGGCACAGATACGCAGTATTTT. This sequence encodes CASSLDGGKGTDTQYF. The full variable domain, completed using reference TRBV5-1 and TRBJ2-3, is KAGVTQTPRYLIKTRGQQVTLSCSPISGHRSVSWYQQTPGQGLQFLFEYFSETQRNKGNFPGRFSGRQFSNSRSEMNVSTLELGDSALYLCASSLDGGKGTDTQYFGPGTRLTVL.

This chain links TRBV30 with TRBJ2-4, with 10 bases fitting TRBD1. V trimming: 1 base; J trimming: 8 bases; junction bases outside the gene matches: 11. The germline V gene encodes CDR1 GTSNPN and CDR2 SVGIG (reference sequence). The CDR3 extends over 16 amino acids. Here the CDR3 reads CAWSAPLRDRGDIQYF. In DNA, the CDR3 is TGTGCCTGGAGTGCCCCCCTCCGGGACAGGGGAGACATTCAGTACTTC.

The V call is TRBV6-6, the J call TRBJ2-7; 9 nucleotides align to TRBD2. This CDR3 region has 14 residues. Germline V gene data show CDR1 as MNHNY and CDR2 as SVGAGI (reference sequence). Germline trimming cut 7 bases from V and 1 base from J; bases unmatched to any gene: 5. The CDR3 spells CASTGTSRSYEQYF. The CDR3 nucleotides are TGTGCCAGCACTGGGACTAGCCGTTCCTACGAGCAGTACTTC.

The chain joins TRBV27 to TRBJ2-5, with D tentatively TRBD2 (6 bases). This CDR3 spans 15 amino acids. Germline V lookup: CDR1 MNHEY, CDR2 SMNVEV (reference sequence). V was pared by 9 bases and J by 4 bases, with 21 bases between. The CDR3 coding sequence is TGTGCCAGTAGCCCCGGGACTGGGTGGACAGAGACCCAGTACTTC. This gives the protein CASSPGTGWTETQYF.

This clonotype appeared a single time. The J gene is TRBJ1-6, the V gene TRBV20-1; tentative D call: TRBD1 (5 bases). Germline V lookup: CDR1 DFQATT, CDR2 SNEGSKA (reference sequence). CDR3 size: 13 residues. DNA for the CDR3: TGCAGCACTACCTCGGGGAGGGGATCACCCCTCCACTTT. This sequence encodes CSTTSGRGSPLHF.

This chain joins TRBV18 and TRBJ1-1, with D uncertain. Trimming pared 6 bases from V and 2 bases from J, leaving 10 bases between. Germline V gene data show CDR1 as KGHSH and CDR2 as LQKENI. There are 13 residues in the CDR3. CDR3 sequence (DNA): TGTGCCAGCTCCGGAGAGTATAACACTGAAGCTTTCTTT. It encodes CASSGEYNTEAFF.

CDR3 coding DNA: TGTGCCAGCAGCCTTAATCTCCTAGCGGCAGATACGCAGTATTTT. Amino acid sequence: CASSLNLLAADTQYF. The gene calls are TRBV14 and TRBJ2-3; 7 positions match TRBD2. Germline values: CDR1 SGHDN, CDR2 FVKESK. The CDR3 covers 15 residues. The V and J ends lost 4 bases and 4 bases, in that order; junction bases with no gene match: 8.